This T cell receptor beta chain was sequenced for a study of identical twins. Healthy Caucasians, and only they, were the donors. About this clonotype itself: The antigen remains unidentified.

Trimming removed 1 base at V and 5 bases at J, with 17 bases between. This CDR3 region has 17 residues. Germline CDR1 is SGHVS and CDR2 is FQNEAQ. Template switching added a universal primer site; cDNA carried unique molecular identifiers. TCRdb re-called the 5' RACE reads through MiXCR, storing one row per CDR3 protein. The data contain roughly 280,000 distinct CDR3 sequences, roughly 9.8% of them singletons. Study-level points and caveats: Twin sharing of out-of-frame TCR alpha was underestimated by models in monozygotic pairs. Reduced insertions were recorded for abundant cord blood beta clonotypes, with no such pattern in memory repertoires.

The same data also went into a second study, on yellow fever vaccine responses in identical twins.

The TCR originated in a woman in her late teens or twenties in good health. This chain links TRBV7-8 with TRBJ1-4; tentatively, D is TRBD1 (5 bases). What was sequenced was CD8+ T cells sorted from blood. This CDR3 reads CASSLVEGQAWNEKLFF. The CDR3 bases are TGTGCCAGCAGCTTAGTCGAGGGGCAGGCATGGAATGAAAAACTGTTTTTT.